This is a list of T cell receptor beta chains from one sample in a study of beta chain features in type 1 diabetes. Here immunoSEQ multiplex PCR was the method, and the copy in TCRdb shows in-frame clones only, minus some. The sample lists roughly 300,000 clones; 14% were seen once. Input material: naive CD4+ T cells from blood. The source is a man aged 25 to 40 with type 1 diabetes. Each CDR3 is given with its conserved first and last residue. The order of the fields is V gene, J gene, CDR3 protein.

v_call: TRBV7-2; j_call: TRBJ1-2; cdr3_aa: CASSLGTVGGYTF
v_call: TRBV27; j_call: TRBJ2-7; cdr3_aa: CASSLAGPYEQYF
v_call: TRBV28; j_call: TRBJ2-5; cdr3_aa: CASYASGQETQYF
v_call: TRBV9; j_call: TRBJ2-1; cdr3_aa: CASSSQWGLISNEQFF
v_call: TRBV29-1; j_call: TRBJ2-1; cdr3_aa: CSVTTASGDSYNEQFF
v_call: TRBV7-3; j_call: TRBJ1-2; cdr3_aa: CASSKNGGYGYTF
v_call: TRBV10-3; j_call: TRBJ2-7; cdr3_aa: CAIGDGRSSYEQYF
v_call: TRBV7-2; j_call: TRBJ2-7; cdr3_aa: CASSPRRDRTYEQYF
v_call: TRBV7-2; j_call: TRBJ2-2; cdr3_aa: CASSTGLAGVNTGELFF
v_call: TRBV14; j_call: TRBJ2-7; cdr3_aa: CASSQVIHEQYF
v_call: TRBV10-3; j_call: TRBJ2-5; cdr3_aa: CAISSVAGDGETQYF
v_call: TRBV5-1; j_call: TRBJ2-7; cdr3_aa: CASSLALAGVQNEQYF
v_call: TRBV4-2; j_call: TRBJ1-3; cdr3_aa: CASSPSRSAGNTIYF
v_call: TRBV5-1; j_call: TRBJ2-7; cdr3_aa: CASSFTPGEQYF
v_call: TRBV9; j_call: TRBJ1-1; cdr3_aa: CASSPGDRNTEAFF
v_call: TRBV28; j_call: TRBJ2-4; cdr3_aa: CASRPSGRVNIQYF
v_call: TRBV4-2; j_call: TRBJ2-3; cdr3_aa: CASSRGPGVDRLTPSTDTQYF
v_call: TRBV30; j_call: TRBJ1-1; cdr3_aa: CAWCRGTGPVNTEAFF
v_call: TRBV6-6; j_call: TRBJ1-2; cdr3_aa: CASNQDGYTF
v_call: TRBV10-3; j_call: TRBJ2-3; cdr3_aa: CAIKASTDTQYF
v_call: TRBV5-6; j_call: TRBJ1-2; cdr3_aa: CASIDSNYGYTF
v_call: TRBV19; j_call: TRBJ2-5; cdr3_aa: CASSTPDQETQYF
v_call: TRBV5-1; j_call: TRBJ1-1; cdr3_aa: CASSTGQNTEAFF
v_call: TRBV5-4; j_call: TRBJ2-5; cdr3_aa: CASSHWGSRRETQYF
v_call: TRBV18; j_call: TRBJ2-1; cdr3_aa: CASSQLADNEQFF
v_call: TRBV28; j_call: TRBJ2-5; cdr3_aa: CASSSPGQGVRETQYF
v_call: TRBV9; j_call: TRBJ1-3; cdr3_aa: CASSHVGDTIYF
v_call: TRBV5-1; j_call: TRBJ2-5; cdr3_aa: CASSLADSSETQYF
v_call: TRBV29-1; j_call: TRBJ1-1; cdr3_aa: CSVGTGGARGNTEAFF
v_call: TRBV6-5; j_call: TRBJ2-3; cdr3_aa: CASSYSTLDTTDTQYF
v_call: TRBV7-3; j_call: TRBJ1-1; cdr3_aa: CASSTGLNTEAFF
v_call: TRBV2; j_call: TRBJ2-2; cdr3_aa: CASSGLAGSDGELFF
v_call: TRBV4-3; j_call: TRBJ2-6; cdr3_aa: CASSQDPRSSGANVLTF
v_call: TRBV7-8; j_call: TRBJ2-3; cdr3_aa: CASSLFSASGRSDTQYF
v_call: TRBV9; j_call: TRBJ1-1; cdr3_aa: CASSEGQNTEAFF
v_call: TRBV19; j_call: TRBJ2-5; cdr3_aa: CASSLGLAGQETQYF
v_call: TRBV6-1; j_call: TRBJ2-1; cdr3_aa: CASSGTSGSHEQFF
v_call: TRBV5-6; j_call: TRBJ2-3; cdr3_aa: CASSSYSRDVDTQYF
v_call: TRBV19; j_call: TRBJ2-1; cdr3_aa: CMRDEQFF
v_call: TRBV25-1; j_call: TRBJ2-3; cdr3_aa: CASRGGFSQGAGDTQYF
v_call: TRBV6-1; j_call: TRBJ2-7; cdr3_aa: CASSRTGEYEQYF
v_call: TRBV7-9; j_call: TRBJ2-5; cdr3_aa: CASSSMGGPRETQYF
v_call: TRBV6-6; j_call: TRBJ2-1; cdr3_aa: CASSLGTGGNNEQFF
v_call: TRBV6-5; j_call: TRBJ2-7; cdr3_aa: CASTLTSGYEQYF
v_call: TRBV7-2; j_call: TRBJ1-5; cdr3_aa: CASSLVGESNQPQHF
v_call: TRBV14; j_call: TRBJ2-1; cdr3_aa: CASSQATGVKYNEQFF
v_call: TRBV28; j_call: TRBJ2-1; cdr3_aa: CASSSRQVPSSYNEQFF
v_call: TRBV13; j_call: TRBJ2-3; cdr3_aa: CASSLGRTDTQYF
v_call: TRBV19; j_call: TRBJ2-3; cdr3_aa: CATSEVPDTQYF
v_call: TRBV14; j_call: TRBJ2-7; cdr3_aa: CASSHLQGGLYEQYF
v_call: TRBV12-5; j_call: TRBJ1-2; cdr3_aa: CASGFVSAGADNGYTF
v_call: TRBV19; j_call: TRBJ1-3; cdr3_aa: CASQNRGFGNTIYF
v_call: TRBV11-2; j_call: TRBJ2-3; cdr3_aa: CASSSGLAGEADTQYF
v_call: TRBV2; j_call: TRBJ2-1; cdr3_aa: CASSGAGLAAEQFF
v_call: TRBV6-5; j_call: TRBJ2-1; cdr3_aa: CASSYSPGQGGNEQFF
v_call: TRBV5-4; j_call: TRBJ1-1; cdr3_aa: CASSLPGDTEAFF
v_call: TRBV5-1; j_call: TRBJ2-1; cdr3_aa: CASSFQGQAYNEQFF
v_call: TRBV7-2; j_call: -; cdr3_aa: CASSLTGTETYEQYF
v_call: TRBV28; j_call: TRBJ2-1; cdr3_aa: CASSTRLAGSPNEQFF
v_call: TRBV11-2; j_call: TRBJ2-2; cdr3_aa: CASSLLGTGFNTGELFF